The present T cell receptor beta chain was sequenced within a study of Graves' ophthalmopathy and Graves' hyperthyroidism. Germline V gene sequence: CDR1 GTSNPN, CDR2 SVGIG (reference sequence). This CDR3 is built from 12 residues. Trimming took 1 base from V and 10 from J, leaving 13 bases between them. TCR beta CDR3 amplification used RNA transcripts. The first-round RT-PCR employed HTBI primers together with the Qiagen OneStep RT-PCR kit. A multiplex PCR was then performed as the second round. TCRdb re-called the multiplex PCR reads with MiXCR, one entry per CDR3 protein. The sample contains roughly 600,000 distinct CDR3 sequences, about 35% of which appear only once. This clonotype has only a few counts.

The sequence came from an adult man with Graves' hyperthyroidism. Sequenced input: peripheral blood or thyroid tissue (not recorded which). The chain links TRBV30 to TRBJ2-5, with D maybe TRBD2 (6 bases). The CDR3 nucleotides are TGTGCCTGGAGTGGGGTTAGGGAGGTCCAGTACTTC. Its protein is CAWSGVREVQYF.